One sample yielded the 23 T cell receptor beta chains listed below, sequenced in a study of CD8 T cells in Susac syndrome. cDNA came from about 0.5 to 1 ug RNA primed by random hexamers. TCRdb re-derived calls from the immunoSEQ multiplex PCR reads in MiXCR, one entry per CDR3 protein. The table has roughly 330,000 distinct CDR3 sequences, around 92% seen once. The sample taken for sequencing was CD4+ T cells from PBMCs. These receptors all stem from a human donor with multiple sclerosis.

V gene TRBV29-1 combines with J gene TRBJ1-3; D call uncertain. Germline V lookup: CDR1 SQVTM, CDR2 ANQGSEA. This CDR3 spans 13 amino acids. Deletions cut 4 bases from V and 4 bases from J, with 11 bases between. The CDR3 DNA follows: TGCAGCGTTGGCTCGACGGCCGGAAACACCATATATTTT. Translating gives CSVGSTAGNTIYF.

The CDR3 loop reads CASSFSATENYGYTF. The CDR3 coding sequence is TGTGCCAGCAGTTTTTCGGCTACCGAGAACTATGGCTACACCTTC. The chain employs TRBV12-3 or TRBV12-4 and TRBJ1-2; no firm D call. The V and J ends lost 3 bases and 2 bases respectively, with 13 bases between them. CDR3 length: 15 residues.

V gene TRBV7-9 combines with J gene TRBJ2-1; 7 bases agree with TRBD2. Germline loops: CDR1 SEHNR, CDR2 FQNEAQ (reference sequence). Trimming removed 2 bases from V and 9 bases from J; junction bases left unmatched: 4. The CDR3 has 13 residues. In DNA, the CDR3 is TGTGCCAGCAGCTTATTGGGGGGGGTTGAGCAGTTCTTC. Protein: CASSLLGGVEQFF. Full variable domain (rest looked up from reference TRBV7-9 and TRBJ2-1): DTGVSQNPRHKITKRGQNVTFRCDPISEHNRLYWYRQTLGQGPEFLTYFQNEAQLEKSRLLSDRFSAERPKGSFSTLEIQRTEQGDSAMYLCASSLLGGVEQFFGPGTRLTVL.

This chain joins TRBV7-9 and TRBJ2-5; D gene unclear. Per germline, CDR1 SEHNR and CDR2 FQNEAQ (reference sequence). V shed 1 base and J shed 2 bases, with 11 bases lying between them. The CDR3 length is 15 residues. CDR3 nucleotides: TGTGCCAGCAGCTTAGGTCGGGCAGCGCAAGAGACCCAGTACTTC. Protein product: CASSLGRAAQETQYF.

The rearrangement joins TRBV6-5 to TRBJ1-4; D is possibly TRBD1 (5 bases). The CDR3 loop spans 14 amino acids. V dropped 6 bases and J dropped 3 bases, with 11 bases sitting between them. Germline CDR1 reads MNHEY; CDR2 reads SVGAGI. CDR3 nucleotide sequence: TGTGCCAGCAGCCCGGGGGGGGCTAATGAAAAACTGTTTTTT. Its translation: CASSPGGANEKLFF.

This clonotype was seen just once. The V call is TRBV11-2, the J call TRBJ2-1, with D unclear. The V end was cut by 1 base, the J end by 3 bases, with 7 bases between. The CDR3 totals 14 residues. Germline loops: CDR1 SGHAT, CDR2 FQNNGV. The CDR3 DNA reads TGTGCCAGCAGCTTAGCCGGATTCTACAATGAGCAGTTCTTC. Translated, it gives CASSLAGFYNEQFF.

This sequence joins TRBV18 and TRBJ2-3, with 7 bases fitting TRBD2. Germline lookup yields CDR1 KGHSH and CDR2 LQKENI. This CDR3 is 15 amino acids long. J gave up 4 bases and V 1 base, and 5 bases lay outside the gene matches. For the CDR3, the DNA is TGTGCCAGCTCACCACGCGGGAGACAAGCAGATACGCAGTATTTT. Translation: CASSPRGRQADTQYF.

The chain links TRBV9 to TRBJ2-3; D gene ambiguous. The V gene lost 4 bases and the J gene lost 0 bases, with 12 bases spanning the gap. Germline lookup yields CDR1 SGDLS and CDR2 YYNGEE. The CDR3 is 15 residues long. The CDR3 bases are TGTGCCAGCAGCTCGGGCCTTACTAGCACAGATACGCAGTATTTT. Residues: CASSSGLTSTDTQYF.

V gene TRBV6-2 or TRBV6-3 combines with J gene TRBJ1-1; TRBD1 might be the D (5 bases). Trimming cost V 4 bases and J 1 base, with 13 bases left between them. This CDR3 contains 15 residues. From germline, CDR1 is MNHEY and CDR2 SVGEGT. For the CDR3, the DNA is TGTGCCAGCAGTTCACCTTCCCAGGGGAACACTGAAGCTTTCTTT. Its translation is CASSSPSQGNTEAFF.

The rearrangement links TRBV4-1 to TRBJ1-5, with 10 bases aligning to TRBD1. With V trimmed by 6 bases and J by 3 bases, 11 bases remained unmatched. This CDR3 is built from 17 residues. Germline CDR1 reads MGHRA; CDR2 reads YSYEKL. The CDR3, as DNA: TGCGCCAGCAGTACTAATCCGGGACAGGGGACCAATCAGCCCCAGCATTTT. Encoded protein: CASSTNPGQGTNQPQHF.

The chain has TRBV20-1 and TRBJ2-7, with TRBD2 matching 7 bases. In germline, CDR1 is DFQATT, CDR2 SNEGSKA (reference sequence). The CDR3 length is 13 residues. Trimming at V came to 5 bases and at J to 3 bases, leaving 7 bases not matched to a gene. The CDR3 DNA follows: TGCAGTGCTCTTAGCGGGTCGATCTACGAGCAGTACTTC. Amino acid sequence: CSALSGSIYEQYF.

The V and J genes are TRBV6-5 and TRBJ2-3; a weak D match, TRBD2 (6 bases). Germline V lookup: CDR1 MNHEY, CDR2 SVGAGI. The CDR3 contains 15 residues. V dropped 8 bases and J dropped 4 bases, with 19 bases sitting between them. CDR3: CASGVVYGSADTQYF. The CDR3 DNA is TGTGCCAGCGGGGTGGTTTACGGGAGCGCAGATACGCAGTATTTT.

V and J are TRBV7-2 and TRBJ1-5; D gene uncertain. Per germline, CDR1 SGHTA and CDR2 FQGNSA. There are 12 residues in the CDR3. V was clipped by 5 bases and J by 1 base, with 3 bases between them. The chain's CDR3 is CASSRSNQPQHF. The DNA for the CDR3 is TGTGCCAGCAGCCGAAGCAATCAGCCCCAGCATTTT.

CDR3 nucleotide sequence: TGTGCCAGCAGTTCGGACATGAGCTCCTACAATGAGCAGTTCTTC. As protein: CASSSDMSSYNEQFF. The chain employs TRBV2 and TRBJ2-1; possibly TRBD1 for D (5 bases). CDR3 length: 15 amino acids. The germline gives CDR1 SNHLY, CDR2 FYNNEI. The V end was cut by 5 bases, the J end by 0 bases, with 11 bases between. Combining the CDR3 with reference TRBV2 and TRBJ2-1 gives the whole variable domain EPEVTQTPSHQVTQMGQEVILRCVPISNHLYFYWYRQILGQKVEFLVSFYNNEISEKSEIFDDQFSVERPDGSNFTLKIRSTKLEDSAMYFCASSSDMSSYNEQFFGPGTRLTVL.

Written as DNA, the CDR3 is TGTGCCAGCAGTTACTCGATGGCCCTCTCATACGAGCAGTACTTC. Protein sequence: CASSYSMALSYEQYF. This rearrangement joins TRBV6-2 or TRBV6-3 to TRBJ2-7; D is uncertain. V gave up 0 bases and J gave up 4 bases, with 13 bases separating them. This CDR3 is built from 15 residues. Germline V gene data show CDR1 as MNHEY and CDR2 as SVGEGT.

The J gene is TRBJ1-1, the V gene TRBV7-9; no definite D call. This CDR3 region has 13 residues. V lost 1 base, J lost 6 bases, and 9 bases lay in between. Germline-derived CDR1 and CDR2 are SEHNR and FQNEAQ (reference sequence). CDR3 in amino acids: CASSLDVGAEAFF. CDR3 nucleotides: TGTGCCAGCAGCTTAGATGTCGGGGCTGAAGCTTTCTTT.

The chain recombines TRBV11-1 with TRBJ2-5; a weak D match, TRBD2 (5 bases). Germline values: CDR1 SGHAT, CDR2 FQDESV (reference sequence). V was pared by 5 bases and J by 7 bases, with 17 bases between. The CDR3 is 14 amino acids. CDR3 region: CASSRSWSEGTQYF. Written as DNA, the CDR3 is TGTGCCAGCAGCCGTTCTTGGAGCGAGGGGACCCAGTACTTC.

This sequence joins TRBV30 and TRBJ1-2; D unclear. The germline V gene encodes CDR1 GTSNPN and CDR2 SVGIG (reference sequence). The V end was cut by 0 bases, the J end by 8 bases, with 13 bases between. The CDR3 sequence is 13 residues long. The CDR3 here is CAWSVLEESGYTF. The CDR3 DNA is TGTGCCTGGAGTGTACTCGAGGAATCAGGCTACACCTTC.

The chain recombines TRBV7-3 with TRBJ1-1, with unresolved D. The CDR3 consists of 15 residues. CDR1 SGHTA and CDR2 FQGTGA come from the germline V gene. Deletions cut 1 base from V and 5 bases from J, with 14 bases between. CDR3 nucleotide sequence: TGTGCCAGCAGCTTAAACCGGGCGACGGGAACTGAAGCTTTCTTT. Its translation: CASSLNRATGTEAFF.

The chain couples TRBV4-1 to TRBJ2-2; TRBD1 might be the D (5 bases). The CDR3 consists of 17 residues. Looked up from germline, CDR1 is MGHRA and CDR2 is YSYEKL. The ends were cut back, 1 base at V and 6 bases at J, with 18 bases in the middle. CDR3 in amino acids: CASSQADMGLIAGELFF. In DNA, the CDR3 is TGCGCCAGCAGCCAAGCCGACATGGGGCTAATCGCCGGGGAGCTGTTTTTT.

The genes are TRBV30 and TRBJ2-1; D perhaps matches TRBD1 (5 bases). Germline CDR1 and CDR2: GTSNPN and SVGIG (reference sequence). V was pared by 2 bases and J by 8 bases, with 13 bases between. The CDR3 covers 13 residues. Here the CDR3 reads CAWSSGARYEQFF. The CDR3 nucleotides are TGTGCCTGGAGTTCTGGGGCTAGGTATGAGCAGTTCTTC.

This chain connects TRBV12-3 or TRBV12-4 to TRBJ1-4; no reliable D call. V was clipped by 2 bases and J by 4 bases, with 8 bases between them. The CDR3 is 14 residues long. CDR3: CASSLSPRNEKLFF. The CDR3 DNA follows: TGTGCCAGCAGTTTAAGTCCCCGTAATGAAAAACTGTTTTTT.

The rearrangement links TRBV11-1 to TRBJ2-1; 8 nucleotides align to TRBD1. The CDR3 spans 20 residues. CDR1 SGHAT and CDR2 FQDESV come from the germline V gene (reference sequence). Unmatched junction bases numbered 22, after V lost 2 bases and J lost 7 bases. CDR3 DNA: TGTGCCAGCAGCTTATGGGGTAGGACAGGGTCACTGGCTTCCTGGAATGAGCAGTTCTTC. This encodes CASSLWGRTGSLASWNEQFF.